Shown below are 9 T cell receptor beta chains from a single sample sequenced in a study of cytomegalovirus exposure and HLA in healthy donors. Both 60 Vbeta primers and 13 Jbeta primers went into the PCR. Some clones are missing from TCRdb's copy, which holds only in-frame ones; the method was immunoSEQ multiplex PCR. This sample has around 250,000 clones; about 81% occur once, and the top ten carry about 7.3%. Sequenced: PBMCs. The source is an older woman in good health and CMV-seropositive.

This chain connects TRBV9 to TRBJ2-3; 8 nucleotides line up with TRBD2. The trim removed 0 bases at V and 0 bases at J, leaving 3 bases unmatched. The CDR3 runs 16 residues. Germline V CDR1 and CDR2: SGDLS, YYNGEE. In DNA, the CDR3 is TGTGCCAGCAGCGTAGGTTCTAGCGGGAGCACAGATACGCAGTATTTT. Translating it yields CASSVGSSGSTDTQYF.

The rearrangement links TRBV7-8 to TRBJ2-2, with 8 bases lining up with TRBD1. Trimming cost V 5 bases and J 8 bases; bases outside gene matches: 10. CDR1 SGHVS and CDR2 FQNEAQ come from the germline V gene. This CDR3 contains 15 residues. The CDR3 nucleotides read TGTGCCAGCAGCCGAAGGGACAGGCAAGAAGGGGAGCTGTTTTTT. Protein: CASSRRDRQEGELFF.

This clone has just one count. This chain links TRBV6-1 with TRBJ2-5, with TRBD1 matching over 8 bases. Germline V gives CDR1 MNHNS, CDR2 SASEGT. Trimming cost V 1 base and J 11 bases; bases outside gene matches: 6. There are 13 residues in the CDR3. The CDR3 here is CASSEGTGFEQYF. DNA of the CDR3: TGTGCCAGCAGTGAAGGGACAGGGTTTGAGCAGTACTTC.

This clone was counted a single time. Here the CDR3 reads CASSYWLDGYTF. DNA of the CDR3: TGTGCCAGCAGTTACTGGCTCGATGGCTACACCTTC. The J gene is TRBJ1-2, the V gene TRBV6-5; D gene ambiguous. V shed 1 base and J shed 6 bases, with 6 bases lying between them. Germline V gives CDR1 MNHEY, CDR2 SVGAGI. The CDR3 spans 12 residues.

The CDR3 DNA sequence: TGTGCCAGTAGGGGGTCCGGAGGACAGGGAAATGAAAAACTGTTTTTT. It encodes CASRGSGGQGNEKLFF. The chain recombines TRBV19 with TRBJ1-4; 8 bases are shared with TRBD1. CDR1 LNHDA and CDR2 SQIVND come from the germline V gene (reference sequence). This CDR3 contains 16 residues. Unmatched junction bases numbered 11, after V lost 6 bases and J lost 5 bases. Looking up the rest from reference TRBV19 and TRBJ1-4 gives the full variable domain: DGGITQSPKYLFRKEGQNVTLSCEQNLNHDAMYWYRQDPGQGLRLIYYSQIVNDFQKGDIAEGYSVSREKKESFPLTVTSAQKNPTAFYLCASRGSGGQGNEKLFFGSGTQLSVL.

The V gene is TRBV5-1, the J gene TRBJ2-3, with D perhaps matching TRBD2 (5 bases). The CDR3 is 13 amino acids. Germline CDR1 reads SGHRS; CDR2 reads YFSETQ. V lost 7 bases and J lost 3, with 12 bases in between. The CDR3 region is CASGRDGTDTQYF. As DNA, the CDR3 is TGCGCCAGCGGGAGAGACGGTACAGATACGCAGTATTTT.

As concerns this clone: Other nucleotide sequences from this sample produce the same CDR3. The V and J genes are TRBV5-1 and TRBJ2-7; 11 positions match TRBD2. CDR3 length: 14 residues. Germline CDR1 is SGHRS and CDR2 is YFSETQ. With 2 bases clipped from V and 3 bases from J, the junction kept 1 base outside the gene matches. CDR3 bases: TGCGCCAGCAGCTTACTAGCGGGAGACTACGAGCAGTACTTC. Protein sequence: CASSLLAGDYEQYF.

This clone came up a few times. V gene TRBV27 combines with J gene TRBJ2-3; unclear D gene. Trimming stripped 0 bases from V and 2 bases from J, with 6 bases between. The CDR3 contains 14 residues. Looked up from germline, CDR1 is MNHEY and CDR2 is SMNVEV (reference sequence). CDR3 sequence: CASSLSSYTDTQYF. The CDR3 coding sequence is TGTGCCAGCAGTTTATCCTCGTACACAGATACGCAGTATTTT.

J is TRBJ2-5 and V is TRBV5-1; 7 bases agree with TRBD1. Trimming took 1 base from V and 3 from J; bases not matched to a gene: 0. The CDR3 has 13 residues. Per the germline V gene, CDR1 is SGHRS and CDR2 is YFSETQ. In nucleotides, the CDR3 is TGCGCCAGCAGCTTGACAGGGGAAGAGACCCAGTACTTC. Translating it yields CASSLTGEETQYF.